Presented here are 10 T cell receptor beta chains from one specimen sequenced in a study of blood T cells in healthy people across ages. Using a J-beta primer mix together with a sample-barcoded 5' primer, a second PCR was run for roughly 7 to 12 cycles. TCRdb reanalysed the 5' RACE reads using MiXCR and keeps one entry per CDR3 protein. The table has about 640,000 distinct CDR3 sequences, approximately 50% seen once. The sample consisted of blood. The receptors here all came from a man aged 55 to 69 in good health.

This clonotype was picked up a small number of times. The chain has TRBV7-2 and TRBJ2-4, with 9 bases lining up with TRBD1. CDR1 is SGHTA and CDR2 is FQGNSA in the germline V gene. The CDR3 contains 19 residues. The V gene end was trimmed by 3 bases and the J gene end by 0 bases; junction bases not matched to a gene: 12. CDR3 residues: CASSLKGQGHIIAKNIQYF. CDR3 nucleotides: TGTGCCAGCAGCTTGAAGGGACAGGGCCATATCATAGCCAAAAACATTCAGTACTTC.

The chain is built from TRBV6-5 and TRBJ1-2; D call uncertain. V was pared by 0 bases and J by 8 bases, with 13 bases between. The germline V gene has CDR1 MNHEY and CDR2 SVGAGI. The CDR3 is made up of 14 amino acids. In DNA, the CDR3 is TGTGCCAGCAGTTACTCCTTCAACCGTTACGGCTACACCTTC. Translation: CASSYSFNRYGYTF.

This clonotype came up a few times. The V call is TRBV5-1, the J call TRBJ2-1, with 7 bases matching TRBD2. The V gene's germline CDR1 is SGHRS and CDR2 YFSETQ. The CDR3 totals 16 residues. J lost 7 bases, V lost 3 bases, and 13 bases had no gene match. The CDR3 loop is CASSWTGSGAGNEQFF. Here the CDR3 DNA reads TGCGCCAGCAGCTGGACCGGGAGCGGGGCAGGGAATGAGCAGTTCTTC.

This sequence joins TRBV7-9 and TRBJ2-1; D is ambiguous. The V and J ends lost 7 bases and 4 bases respectively, with 14 bases between them. Looked up from germline, CDR1 is SEHNR and CDR2 is FQNEAQ (reference sequence). The CDR3 runs 14 residues. DNA of the CDR3: TGTGCCAGCATCCTAACTGGGAATTACAATGAGCAGTTCTTC. It specifies CASILTGNYNEQFF.

The chain employs TRBV20-1 and TRBJ2-2; D gene ambiguous. The CDR3 sequence is 11 residues long. The germline V gene encodes CDR1 DFQATT and CDR2 SNEGSKA (reference sequence). The V and J ends lost 3 bases and 7 bases respectively, with 6 bases between them. CDR3 in DNA: TGCAGTGCTAGTTACGGCGGGGAGCTGTTTTTT. Translated, it gives CSASYGGELFF.

V usage is TRBV4-1 and J usage is TRBJ1-5; D unclear. Germline V lookup: CDR1 MGHRA, CDR2 YSYEKL. V shed 6 bases and J shed 0 bases, with 12 bases lying between them. The CDR3 covers 15 residues. For the CDR3, the DNA is TGCGCCAGCAGACTGGATATCTATAGCAATCAGCCCCAGCATTTT. It encodes CASRLDIYSNQPQHF.

The V call is TRBV15, the J call TRBJ1-1; possibly TRBD1 for D (5 bases). The germline gives CDR1 LNHNV, CDR2 YYDKDF (reference sequence). Deletions cut 1 base from V and 6 bases from J, with 9 bases between. The CDR3 totals 13 residues. The CDR3 bases are TGTGCCACCAGCAGAGGAGGGGTCGCTGAAGCTTTCTTT. Amino acids: CATSRGGVAEAFF.

V usage is TRBV12-3 or TRBV12-4 and J usage is TRBJ2-5; possible D gene TRBD1, 5 bases. Trimming stripped 1 base from V and 5 bases from J, with 11 bases between. The CDR3 is made up of 14 amino acids. The CDR3 spells CASSLGARAETQYF. Here the CDR3 DNA reads TGTGCCAGCAGTTTAGGGGCCAGGGCGGAGACCCAGTACTTC.

Only a few counts were recorded for this clonotype. V usage is TRBV12-3 or TRBV12-4 and J usage is TRBJ2-3; D not resolved. V was clipped by 5 bases and J by 7 bases, with 10 bases between them. The CDR3 sequence is 12 residues long. This CDR3 is CASSPGIHTQYF. The CDR3 region has the DNA TGTGCCAGCAGTCCCGGAATACATACGCAGTATTTT.

V gene TRBV20-1 combines with J gene TRBJ2-5; no definite D call. This CDR3 spans 14 amino acids. V was shortened by 6 bases and J by 2 bases, with 16 bases between the two germline ends. CDR1 is DFQATT, CDR2 SNEGSKA, per germline (reference sequence). The CDR3 region is CSAESPPSQETQYF. For the CDR3, the DNA is TGCAGTGCCGAGTCCCCTCCATCACAAGAGACCCAGTACTTC.